This T cell receptor (beta chain) was found in a study of CD8+ T cells in alopecia areata (dated by TCRdb to between 2018 and 2020). As for the study more broadly: The treated patients took part in an open-label pilot trial in which moderate-to-severe alopecia areata was treated with oral tofacitinib at 5 to 10 mg twice daily. To study T cell clonal expansion in alopecia areata, the researchers applied high-throughput TCRbeta sequencing to both the C3H/HeJ mouse model and human patients. Patients stayed on tofacitinib for 6 to 18 months and then had 6 months of follow-up off drug so that delayed response and recurrence could be assessed. Human TCRbeta sequencing covered scalp tissue and sorted CD4+ and CD8+ peripheral blood T cells from patchy and totalis/universalis alopecia areata patients and healthy controls. Amplification of TCRbeta CDR3 regions was done by immunoSEQ multiplex PCR using 35 Vbeta forward primers and 13 Jbeta reverse primers. RNA was extracted with the PAXgene miRNA kit for fixed scalp, the miRNeasy kit for PBMCs, and the RNeasy kit for mouse skin. Scalp clonality was compared across normal scalp (n=4), patchy alopecia areata scalp (n=8), and alopecia totalis/universalis scalp (n=8). Biopsies were taken from tofacitinib-treated patients at baseline and at 4 and 24 weeks of treatment, and a later scalp biopsy was taken in several of the tofacitinib-treated patients.

About this clone: Its antigen is still unknown. Base-call qualities are not available, and no considerably larger clone is one nucleotide away.

Overall study outcomes, separate from this receptor: Compared with mice, TCR sequences shared between patients were less clear, possibly partly because of HLA diversity across the patient population. Unlike mouse skin, which is dominated by gammadelta T cells, normal human skin has resident alphabeta T cells that are also sequenced, and this complicates analysis of the scalp TCR repertoire. Lesional scalp, especially in alopecia totalis/universalis, showed higher clonality and more expanded CD8+ clones than normal scalp, suggesting antigenic drive.

Receptor amplification or capture employed the immunoSEQ multiplex PCR assay. RNA was extracted from all samples and reverse transcribed into cDNA as template for TCR sequencing. SuperScript III was used to make first-strand cDNA, primed with a 2:1 mix of oligo-dT and random hexamers. A synthetic immune receptor repertoire was used to assess amplification bias, and residual bias was removed computationally. The published analysis was carried out like this. Raw reads were preprocessed for error removal, and CDR3 was defined according to IMGT conventions as running from the conserved cysteine to phenylalanine. Clonality was computed by normalizing Shannon entropy by log2 of the number of productive unique TCRs and subtracting the result from 1. Scalp TCRbeta sequences were cross-referenced with sorted blood CD4 and CD8 repertoires so that the CD4 or CD8 identity of scalp clones could be inferred. Held by TCRdb, this immuneACCESS table contains in-frame sequences only and omits some clones. Under half of the omission traces to an unresolved V gene where checked; the cause of the rest is unknown. D and trimming come from the DNA, and the V and J calls and clone size come from that table. The sample table contains 200,000 to 250,000 clones; only one count was recorded for 65% to 70% of them. Clones ranked in the top ten supply 0.95% to 1.5% of the sample.

The time point label, as the study defines it: baseline before oral tofacitinib. Peripheral blood and lesional scalp punch biopsies were obtained from patients with alopecia areata. PBMCs were isolated by density centrifugation and stained for CD3, CD4 and CD8, after which CD4+ and CD8+ T cells were sorted on a FACSAria. The germline V gene (reference sequence) sets CDR1 to SGHNT and CDR2 to YYREEE. Trimmed from V: 4 bases; trimmed from J: 3 bases; junction bases lacking a gene match: 2. Counted from cysteine to phenylalanine, this CDR3 has 13 amino acids. The entry retains the CDR3 DNA only, 39 bases that are in frame from base 1.

The clonotype originates from a human donor with alopecia areata. The sequencing here drew on CD4+ T cells sorted from blood, taken at week 0. In this chain, TRBV5-4 is recombined with TRBJ2-7, with TRBD1 matching 9 junction bases. In nucleotide form, the sequence is TGTGCCAGCAGCGGACAGGGGCGCTACGAGCAGTACTTC. This yields the protein CASSGQGRYEQYF.